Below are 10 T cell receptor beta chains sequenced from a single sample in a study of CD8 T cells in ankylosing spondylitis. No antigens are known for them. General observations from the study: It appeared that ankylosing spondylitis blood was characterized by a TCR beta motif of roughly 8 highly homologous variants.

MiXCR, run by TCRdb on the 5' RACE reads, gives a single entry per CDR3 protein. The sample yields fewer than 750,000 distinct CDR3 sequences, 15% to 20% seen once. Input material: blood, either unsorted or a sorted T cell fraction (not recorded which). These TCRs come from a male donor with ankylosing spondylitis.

CDR3 residues: CASSRTGYYGYTF. The CDR3 nucleotides read TGTGCCAGCAGTAGAACAGGATACTATGGCTACACCTTC. The rearrangement joins TRBV27 to TRBJ1-2; tentatively, D is TRBD1 (5 bases). Trimming removed 5 bases at V and 3 bases at J, with 10 bases between. CDR3 length: 13 residues. Germline loops: CDR1 MNHEY, CDR2 SMNVEV (reference sequence).

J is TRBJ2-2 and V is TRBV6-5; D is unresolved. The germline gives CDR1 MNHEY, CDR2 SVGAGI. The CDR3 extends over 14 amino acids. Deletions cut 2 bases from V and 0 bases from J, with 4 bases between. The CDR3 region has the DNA TGTGCCAGCAGTTACCGATCGAACACCGGGGAGCTGTTTTTT. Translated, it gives CASSYRSNTGELFF.

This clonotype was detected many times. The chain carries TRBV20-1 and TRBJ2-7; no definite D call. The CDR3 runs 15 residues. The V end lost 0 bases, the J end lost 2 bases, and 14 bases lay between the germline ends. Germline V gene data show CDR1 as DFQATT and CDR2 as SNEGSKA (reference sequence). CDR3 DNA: TGCAGTGCTAGAGATCTTGGCAGTTCACCCTACGAGCAGTACTTC. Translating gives CSARDLGSSPYEQYF.

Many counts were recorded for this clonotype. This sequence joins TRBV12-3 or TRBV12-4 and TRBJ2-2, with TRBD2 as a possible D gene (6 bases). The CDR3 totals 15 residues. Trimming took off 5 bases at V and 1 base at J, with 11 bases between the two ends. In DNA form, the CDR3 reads TGTGCCAGCAGTCTCCCCGGGGGGAACACCGGGGAGCTGTTTTTT. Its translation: CASSLPGGNTGELFF.

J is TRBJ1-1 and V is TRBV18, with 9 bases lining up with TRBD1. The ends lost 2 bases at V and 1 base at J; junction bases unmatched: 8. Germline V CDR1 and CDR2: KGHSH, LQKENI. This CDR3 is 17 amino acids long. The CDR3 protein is CASSPTDTGGRNTEAFF. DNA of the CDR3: TGTGCCAGCTCACCAACAGACACAGGGGGCCGGAACACTGAAGCTTTCTTT.

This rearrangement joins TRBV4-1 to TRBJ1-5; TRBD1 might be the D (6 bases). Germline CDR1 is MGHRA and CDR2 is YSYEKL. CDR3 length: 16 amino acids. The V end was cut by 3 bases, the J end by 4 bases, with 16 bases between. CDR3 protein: CASSQEGGFLNQPQHF. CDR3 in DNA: TGCGCCAGCAGCCAGGAGGGGGGGTTTCTTAATCAGCCCCAGCATTTT.

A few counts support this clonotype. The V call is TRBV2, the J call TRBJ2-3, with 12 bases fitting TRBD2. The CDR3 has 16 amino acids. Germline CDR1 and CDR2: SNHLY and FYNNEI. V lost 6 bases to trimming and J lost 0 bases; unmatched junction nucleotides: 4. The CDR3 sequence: CASRTGTSGSTDTQYF. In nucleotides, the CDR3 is TGTGCCAGCAGAACTGGGACTAGCGGGAGCACAGATACGCAGTATTTT. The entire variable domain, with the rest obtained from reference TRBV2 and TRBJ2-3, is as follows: EPEVTQTPSHQVTQMGQEVILRCVPISNHLYFYWYRQILGQKVEFLVSFYNNEISEKSEIFDDQFSVERPDGSNFTLKIRSTKLEDSAMYFCASRTGTSGSTDTQYFGPGTRLTVL.

The CDR3 protein is CSARDSDRGTDTQYF. Here the CDR3 DNA reads TGCAGTGCTAGAGATTCGGACCGGGGCACAGATACGCAGTATTTT. The chain recombines TRBV20-1 with TRBJ2-3; D remains ambiguous. V was shortened by 0 bases and J by 1 base, with 11 bases between the two germline ends. The CDR3 is made up of 15 amino acids. CDR1 and CDR2 (germline): DFQATT, SNEGSKA (reference sequence).

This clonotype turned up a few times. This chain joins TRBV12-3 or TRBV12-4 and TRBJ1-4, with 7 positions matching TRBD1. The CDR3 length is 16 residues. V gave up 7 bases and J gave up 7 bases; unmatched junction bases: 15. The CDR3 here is CASIKTGLTRGEKLFF. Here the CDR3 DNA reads TGTGCCAGCATCAAGACAGGGTTGACGAGGGGTGAAAAACTGTTTTTT.

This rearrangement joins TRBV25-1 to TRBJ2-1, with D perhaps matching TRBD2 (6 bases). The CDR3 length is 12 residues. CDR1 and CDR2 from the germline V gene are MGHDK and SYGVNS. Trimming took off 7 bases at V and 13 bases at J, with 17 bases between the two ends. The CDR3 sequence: CASTLGGIQQFF. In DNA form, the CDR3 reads TGTGCCAGCACCCTCGGGGGAATACAACAGTTCTTC.